This T cell receptor (beta chain) comes out of a study of T cell repertoires in cytomegalovirus infection. Study-level information: Shared public TCR beta signatures pointed to both CMV infection and a matching HLA type. Study-wide results and limits: Ex vivo, HLA-C-restricted CMV-specific TCR beta clonotypes prevailed over the rest of the response. Cumulative public TCR beta family frequency identified carriers of CMV plus the relevant HLA.

This clonotype has a count of ten or more. Antigen specificity is unknown. TCRdb re-analysed the reads in MiXCR, keeping a single row per CDR3 protein. This table has fewer than 550,000 distinct CDR3 sequences, approximately 10% appearing once. The material sequenced was PBMCs. The sequence came from a human donor in good health (CMV status not recorded). Some clones in this sample may be carry-over from other donors' samples.

The CDR3 sequence is CASSTGPGGQVNTEAFF. DNA for the CDR3: TGTGCCAGCAGCACCGGGCCCGGGGGGCAGGTCAACACTGAAGCTTTCTTT. The chain uses TRBV6-5 and TRBJ1-1; TRBD1 is a possible D gene (6 bases). Germline lookup yields CDR1 MNHEY and CDR2 SVGAGI. The CDR3 has 17 residues. Trimming removed 6 bases at V and 2 bases at J, with 22 bases between.